These 11 T cell receptor beta chains came from one sample sequenced in a study of T cell clones after liver transplantation. TCRdb keeps only in-frame clones here, not all; method: immunoSEQ multiplex PCR. The sample lists roughly 80,000 clones, roughly 83% occurring once. The sample was CD4+ T cells from blood, taken at the 22-month timepoint. Source of these receptors: a human patient who received a liver transplant. Some T cells could come from the graft donor.

This clone was detected only once. This sequence joins TRBV18 and TRBJ1-4, with D perhaps matching TRBD1 (5 bases). CDR3 length: 15 amino acids. CDR1 is KGHSH, CDR2 LQKENI, per germline. Deletions cut 3 bases from V and 2 bases from J, with 10 bases between. The CDR3 DNA is TGTGCCAGCTCACCCAGGGAGGGCACTAATGAAAAACTGTTTTTT. It specifies CASSPREGTNEKLFF.

This clone has just one count. CDR3 sequence (DNA): TGTGCCAGCAGTCCCCGGACGCCGAGAGAGACCCAGTACTTC. Protein: CASSPRTPRETQYF. This rearrangement joins TRBV6-5 to TRBJ2-5; D not resolved. This CDR3 region has 14 residues. The V gene's germline CDR1 is MNHEY and CDR2 SVGAGI. The V end lost 5 bases, the J end lost 4 bases, and 14 bases lay between the germline ends.

The rearrangement uses TRBV5-4 and TRBJ2-7; 10 bases map to TRBD1. Trimming removed 7 bases from V and 4 bases from J; junction bases left unmatched: 8. Germline V gene sequence: CDR1 SGHNT, CDR2 YYREEE (reference sequence). CDR3 length: 14 amino acids. The CDR3 loop is CASGQPGQGYEQYF. CDR3 in DNA: TGTGCCAGCGGACAACCGGGACAGGGGTACGAGCAGTACTTC. Full variable domain (missing parts from reference TRBV5-4 and TRBJ2-7): ETGVTQSPTHLIKTRGQQVTLRCSSQSGHNTVSWYQQALGQGPQFIFQYYREEENGRGNFPPRFSGLQFPNYSSELNVNALELDDSALYLCASGQPGQGYEQYFGPGTRLTVT.

V is TRBV5-5 and J is TRBJ2-7; 8 nucleotides align to TRBD2. The CDR3 totals 16 residues. Trimming took 2 bases from V and 2 from J; bases not matched to a gene: 9. The germline CDR1 and CDR2 sequences are SGHKS and YYEKEE (reference sequence). The CDR3 loop is CASSFASGGNTYEQYF. The DNA of the CDR3 is TGTGCCAGCAGCTTTGCCAGCGGGGGCAACACCTACGAGCAGTACTTC.

This chain links TRBV2 with TRBJ1-4; unclear D gene. The CDR3 totals 15 residues. V lost 8 bases and J lost 7, with 20 bases in between. Germline lookup yields CDR1 SNHLY and CDR2 FYNNEI. CDR3 in DNA: TGTGCCAGCTCCTTCCGAAGGGATGCAGTTGAAAAACTGTTTTTT. It encodes CASSFRRDAVEKLFF.

The V call is TRBV28, the J call TRBJ2-1; no clear D. This CDR3 spans 16 amino acids. V lost 2 bases to trimming and J lost 0 bases, with 11 bases between them. CDR1 and CDR2 (germline): MDHEN, SYDVKM. This CDR3 reads CASSLGGGFSYNEQFF. The CDR3, as DNA: TGTGCCAGCAGTTTAGGCGGTGGGTTCTCCTACAATGAGCAGTTCTTC. Supplemented by reference TRBV28 and TRBJ2-1, the full variable domain reads DVKVTQSSRYLVKRTGEKVFLECVQDMDHENMFWYRQDPGLGLRLIYFSYDVKMKEKGDIPEGYSVSREKKERFSLILESASTNQTSMYLCASSLGGGFSYNEQFFGPGTRLTVL.

J is TRBJ1-1 and V is TRBV19, with a tentative D call TRBD1 (5 bases). Trimming left V 3 bases short and J 0 bases short, with 14 bases between. The germline CDR1 and CDR2 sequences are LNHDA and SQIVND (reference sequence). This CDR3 is built from 16 residues. CDR3: CASSIGSSGLNTEAFF. The CDR3 nucleotides read TGTGCCAGTAGTATCGGTTCGTCGGGACTGAACACTGAAGCTTTCTTT.

This clone was observed a few times. The chain recombines TRBV7-2 with TRBJ2-3, with D possibly TRBD2 on 6 matching bases. The CDR3 loop spans 15 amino acids. Trimming left V 0 bases short and J 4 bases short, with 11 bases between. In germline, CDR1 is SGHTA, CDR2 FQGNSA. CDR3 in amino acids: CASSLAVTSADTQYF. In nucleotides, the CDR3 is TGTGCCAGCAGCTTAGCGGTGACTAGTGCAGATACGCAGTATTTT.

The CDR3 loop is CASSRSGGPNTEAFF. The CDR3 region has the DNA TGTGCCAGCAGCCGTTCAGGCGGGCCGAACACTGAAGCTTTCTTT. The chain recombines TRBV4-2 with TRBJ1-1; no clear D gene. CDR1 and CDR2 (germline): LGHNA, YNFKEQ. CDR3 size: 15 residues. V gave up 4 bases and J gave up 1 base, with 13 bases separating them.

The genes are TRBV18 and TRBJ2-7, with 8 bases fitting TRBD1. V trimming: 3 bases; J trimming: 0 bases; junction bases outside the gene matches: 7. The CDR3 loop spans 16 amino acids. CDR1 KGHSH and CDR2 LQKENI come from the germline V gene. CDR3 protein: CASSPRTGRSSYEQYF. The CDR3 coding sequence is TGTGCCAGCTCACCTAGGACAGGGAGGAGCTCCTACGAGCAGTACTTC.

This clone occurred a few times. Other DNA sequences within the sample encode an identical CDR3. This chain joins TRBV7-9 and TRBJ2-7; the D gene is possibly TRBD1 (6 bases). V was shortened by 5 bases and J by 4 bases, with 9 bases between the two germline ends. This CDR3 has 12 amino acids. Germline V lookup: CDR1 SEHNR, CDR2 FQNEAQ (reference sequence). The CDR3 sequence is CASSRTVYEQYF. The DNA for the CDR3 is TGTGCCAGCAGCCGGACAGTATACGAGCAGTACTTC.